This paragraph covers one T cell receptor (beta chain) sequence. Its recognized antigen is unknown. There are no base qualities to consult, and no much larger clone falls within one base. For the CD8 naive samples, CD45RO-negative cells were positively selected for CCR7, yielding a CD45RA+CCR7+ population from which TemRA cells were excluded. Donors were healthy HIV-negative adults with no recently reported acute infections or vaccinations. Every donor was a Caucasian adult living in Nashville, Tennessee, USA. Blood was obtained by leukapheresis, after which PBMCs were separated by Ficoll-Histopaque density gradient centrifugation and cryopreserved in liquid nitrogen vapor phase. Analytical flow cytometry was used to check the purity and quantity of each magnetically sorted T cell population. Genomic DNA was isolated from every sorted fraction and measured by UV absorbance on a Nanodrop 2000c. This specimen belongs to a study of shared clonotypes between healthy human individuals (dated by TCRdb to between 2020 and 2021). Describing the broader study: The cohort comprised two women and a few men aged 18 to 49 years. Blood TCR repertoires of about 5 healthy adults were deeply sequenced to estimate repertoire size and the extent of clonotype sharing between individuals. For each donor, CD4 naive and CD4 memory were each given three plates, CD8 naive was given two plates, and CD8 memory was given one plate. Each donor's leukapheresis produced roughly between roughly 0.94 and 9.5 billion PBMCs. To increase sequencing depth and limit assay-specific biases, TCR repertoire library preparation and sequencing were carried out by different laboratories using diverse techniques. General study outcomes and caveats: The small number of donors limited the genetic and exposure-history diversity represented. Higher generation probabilities were observed for clonotypes shared by all four sorted-subset donors than for non-shared clonotypes. Sharing across several donors was observed for around 5% of naive CD4, less than 4% of naive CD8, over 2% of memory CD4, and over 0.3% of memory CD8 clonotypes. Naive subsets generally had larger estimated clonotype richness than memory subsets. Incomplete sequencing was indicated by rarefaction of sorted-subset datasets, despite the large sequencing depth. Pairwise subsampling indicated that sequencing depth was expected to affect the degree of clonotype sharing among donors. Sampling was restricted to blood, and TCR repertoires in tissues likely differ from the TCR repertoires found in blood.

Using the deep immunoSEQ assay, multiplex PCR amplified TCR CDR3 regions from genomic DNA. Genomic DNA extracted from each cell subset was distributed evenly over all wells of several immunoSEQ 96-well plates, and each plate served as one replicate. For sorted subsets, 150 to 200 ng genomic DNA, equal to 30,000 to 35,000 T cell genomes, was loaded into each replicate PCR. The purified libraries were quantified using a Qubit 3.0 fluorometer, sized with a Bioanalyzer 2100, and then quantified again using the KAPA Library Quantification kit. A separate single-read 150-cycle Illumina NextSeq 550 flow cell was used to sequence each immunoSEQ 96-well plate. On the study's bioinformatics: Because the immunoSEQ output held only junctional sequences and lacked quality scores, the filtering could not match the filtering applied to full-length reads. Sequences were annotated with PyIR, a Python wrapper for IgBLAST v1.9, using IMGT germline references to assign V/J genes and CDR3. Reads were removed for weak V/J assignments (E-value above 1e-6), missing CDR3, stop codons, out-of-frame junctions, or ambiguous translated residues. V3J clonotypes were defined as sequences sharing the same inferred V gene, J gene, and CDR3 amino acid sequence. To compute the percentage overlap between repertoires, the number of shared unique clonotypes was divided by the size of the smaller repertoire. Three approaches were used to assess repertoire richness: RTK rarefaction, the Chao1 estimator, and Recon v2.1 estimates of unobserved clonotypes. Generation probabilities for all TCRbeta clonotypes obtained by the gDNA method from four donors were computed using OLGA. Sourced from immuneACCESS, this table was stored by TCRdb with only in-frame sequences that have V and J called. A share of the clones is absent; for the studies checked, an unresolved V gene accounts for under half, and the remainder has no known explanation. That table supplies the V and J calls and clone size; D and trimming were determined from the DNA. This sample comprises about 2.1 million clones, 93% of them detected only once. The top ten clonotypes cover over 1.5% of the sample.

The germline V gene sets CDR1 to SGHDN and CDR2 to FVKESK. Between the V and J ends, shortened by 4 bases and 1 base respectively, the junction contains 13 bases. The CDR3 starts with the cysteine, ends with the phenylalanine, and has 15 residues. The kept DNA is CDR3 alone, 45 bases in frame from the first base. The chain is made from TRBV14 and TRBJ1-1, with TRBD1 perhaps the D gene, on 5 matching bases. This clonotype was sampled from a man younger than 35 in good health. Some clones in this sample may be carry-over from other donors' samples. Specimen: naive CD8+ T cells from PBMCs. The sample's cell subset or site, from its label and the paper: CD45RA+CCR7+. The DNA sequence reads TGTGCCAGCAGCCCCGGCGGGGCGACGAACACTGAAGCTTTCTTT. Its protein product is CASSPGGATNTEAFF.